A single sample gave rise to the 20 T cell receptor beta chains below, sequenced in a study of blood T cell repertoires in COVID-19. Some clones are missing from TCRdb's copy, which holds only in-frame ones; the method was immunoSEQ multiplex PCR. This sample has hundreds of thousands of clones, with 85% found just once. The specimen sequenced was PBMCs or T cells enriched from blood (not recorded which). These TCRs come from a woman aged 25 to 39 who had been exposed to COVID-19.

This clone was recorded once. The V gene is TRBV2, the J gene TRBJ1-1, with TRBD1 identical over 7 bases. This CDR3 comprises 14 residues. With V trimmed by 5 bases and J by 6 bases, 9 bases remained unmatched. Germline V gene sequence: CDR1 SNHLY, CDR2 FYNNEI. The CDR3 DNA sequence: TGTGCCAGCAGTAAACAGGGGTTCAACGCTGAAGCTTTCTTT. It specifies CASSKQGFNAEAFF.

The rearrangement links TRBV7-9 to TRBJ1-4; possibly TRBD1 for D (5 bases). V was shortened by 7 bases and J by 5 bases, with 20 bases between the two germline ends. Germline CDR1 SEHNR, CDR2 FQNEAQ (reference sequence). This CDR3 is built from 16 residues. The CDR3 loop is CASTNVNSGGNEKLFF. The CDR3 DNA reads as TGTGCCAGCACCAACGTCAACAGTGGGGGGAATGAAAAACTGTTTTTT.

This rearrangement joins TRBV23-1 to TRBJ1-5; 8 bases agree with TRBD1. TRBV23-1 is placed among ORFs of uncertain function. The CDR3 has 19 residues. V lost 6 bases and J lost 0; bases outside the gene matches: 16. CDR3 sequence reads: CASSLSAGGEVFSNQPQHF. As DNA, the CDR3 is TGCGCCAGCAGCCTATCGGCAGGGGGCGAAGTTTTTAGCAATCAGCCCCAGCATTTT.

The chain links TRBV5-1 to TRBJ1-1, with 8 nucleotides matching TRBD1. Trimming cost V 5 bases and J 2 bases; bases outside gene matches: 5. Germline CDR1 SGHRS, CDR2 YFSETQ. The CDR3 consists of 14 residues. CDR3 bases: TGCGCCAGCAGGGGACAGGTAAATAACACTGAAGCTTTCTTT. This gives the protein CASRGQVNNTEAFF.

The chain joins TRBV12-3 or TRBV12-4 to TRBJ2-2; TRBD2 agrees at 7 bases. CDR3 length equals 13 residues. Germline trimming cut 10 bases from V and 0 bases from J; bases unmatched to any gene: 2. Here the CDR3 DNA reads TGTGCCAAAAGCGGGGCGAACACCGGGGAGCTGTTTTTT. This sequence encodes CAKSGANTGELFF.

V and J are TRBV2 and TRBJ2-7, with D perhaps matching TRBD1 (6 bases). CDR1 is SNHLY and CDR2 is FYNNEI in the germline V gene. The CDR3 is 14 residues long. The ends were cut back, 6 bases at V and 0 bases at J, with 12 bases in the middle. The CDR3 bases are TGTGCCAGCAGATCACAGGGATCCTCCTACGAGCAGTACTTC. It codes for CASRSQGSSYEQYF.

The CDR3 DNA reads as TGTGCCAGCAGCTTAGCTGGTGGCAGGGGGCTTGGAAACACCATATATTTT. Translation gives CASSLAGGRGLGNTIYF. The V and J genes are TRBV7-9 and TRBJ1-3; 8 nucleotides align to TRBD1. Trimming took 0 bases from V and 3 from J; bases not matched to a gene: 7. Germline V gene lookup returns CDR1 SEHNR and CDR2 FQNEAQ (reference sequence). This CDR3 has 17 residues.

V and J are TRBV5-8 and TRBJ2-2; D unresolved. The CDR3 loop spans 14 amino acids. V dropped 6 bases and J dropped 4 bases, with 13 bases sitting between them. CDR1 is SGHTS, CDR2 YDEGEE, per germline. The CDR3 region is CASNDRLGTGELFF. As DNA, the CDR3 is TGTGCCAGCAATGATCGACTCGGCACCGGGGAGCTGTTTTTT. Complete variable domain (other parts from reference TRBV5-8 and TRBJ2-2): EAGVTQSPTHLIKTRGQQATLRCSPISGHTSVYWYQQALGLGLQFLLWYDEGEERNRGNFPPRFSGRQFPNYSSELNVNALELEDSALYLCASNDRLGTGELFFGEGSRLTVL.

The chain employs TRBV2 and TRBJ1-2, with a tentative D call TRBD1 (6 bases). Germline V CDR1 and CDR2: SNHLY, FYNNEI. The CDR3 has 15 amino acids. Trimming left V 4 bases short and J 5 bases short, with 17 bases between. This CDR3 is CASSGGTTGTYGYTF. The CDR3 nucleotides are TGTGCCAGCAGTGGTGGGACAACAGGAACATATGGCTACACCTTC.

The chain uses TRBV28 and TRBJ2-7; TRBD1 matches at 9 bases. V gave up 4 bases and J gave up 2 bases; unmatched junction bases: 15. The germline CDR1 and CDR2 sequences are MDHEN and SYDVKM. CDR3 length: 18 amino acids. In DNA, the CDR3 is TGTGCCAGCAGTTCCAGGACCGTATCCGGGACAGGGACCTACGAGCAGTACTTC. Protein sequence: CASSSRTVSGTGTYEQYF.

This chain uses TRBV5-3 with TRBJ1-6, with TRBD1 identical over 7 bases. TRBV5-3 is treated as an ORF (open reading frame) with a function not yet certain. The CDR3 has 15 residues. The J segment lost 5 bases and the V segment lost 2 bases, leaving 4 bases of the junction unmatched. Here the CDR3 reads CARSLGTANNSPLHF. The CDR3 DNA follows: TGTGCCAGAAGCTTAGGGACAGCAAATAATTCACCCCTCCACTTT.

This clone appeared a single time. This chain joins TRBV19 and TRBJ1-2; D is undetermined. V was pared by 2 bases and J by 8 bases, with 15 bases between. Germline CDR1 is LNHDA and CDR2 is SQIVND (reference sequence). This CDR3 comprises 14 residues. CDR3: CASSIPPEGAGYTF. The CDR3 DNA follows: TGTGCCAGTAGTATACCTCCCGAGGGAGCCGGCTACACCTTC.

In its sample, this clone was seen a few times. The chain uses TRBV7-9 and TRBJ2-7; TRBD2 matches at 10 bases. Germline CDR1 and CDR2: SEHNR and FQNEAQ (reference sequence). V was clipped by 1 base and J by 0 bases; unmatched bases: 6. CDR3 length: 17 amino acids. The CDR3 sequence is CASSLGSSGGYSYEQYF. Written as DNA, the CDR3 is TGTGCCAGCAGCTTAGGCTCTAGCGGGGGCTACTCCTACGAGCAGTACTTC.

The V and J genes are TRBV5-1 and TRBJ2-7; TRBD1 matches 8 bases. CDR1 and CDR2 (germline): SGHRS, YFSETQ. Trimming at V came to 0 bases and at J to 7 bases, leaving 6 bases not matched to a gene. The CDR3 contains 14 residues. The CDR3 is CASSLEQGAGEQYF. The CDR3 DNA follows: TGCGCCAGCAGCTTGGAGCAGGGGGCGGGGGAGCAGTACTTC.

The chain recombines TRBV19 with TRBJ2-7, with D tentatively TRBD2 (6 bases). Trimming shortened V by 6 bases and J by 4 bases, and 13 bases separated the two germline ends. The CDR3 contains 13 residues. The germline V gene encodes CDR1 LNHDA and CDR2 SQIVND (reference sequence). In DNA, the CDR3 is TGTGCCAGTAGGCTTAGCGGACCTTACGAGCAGTACTTC. It specifies CASRLSGPYEQYF.

The chain carries TRBV9 and TRBJ1-1; D is possibly TRBD1 (6 bases). Trimming took off 0 bases at V and 8 bases at J, with 8 bases between the two ends. The germline gives CDR1 SGDLS, CDR2 YYNGEE. This CDR3 spans 12 amino acids. The CDR3 loop is CASSVVGQEAFF. CDR3 sequence (DNA): TGTGCCAGCAGCGTAGTAGGACAGGAAGCTTTCTTT.

This clone occurred many times. The chain uses TRBV3-1 (or the pseudogene TRBV3-2) and TRBJ2-3; 9 bases line up with TRBD1. Unmatched junction bases numbered 2, after V lost 4 bases and J lost 0 bases. CDR3 length equals 15 residues. Germline V lookup: CDR1 LGHDT, CDR2 YNNKEL (reference sequence). CDR3 nucleotides: TGTGCCAGCAGCCCGGGACAGGGAAGCACAGATACGCAGTATTTT. Amino acid sequence: CASSPGQGSTDTQYF.

This sequence joins TRBV5-6 and TRBJ1-1; the match to TRBD1 covers 7 bases. J gave up 6 bases and V 7 bases, and 12 bases lay outside the gene matches. The CDR3 is 14 amino acids. Germline V gives CDR1 SGHDT, CDR2 YYEEEE. The CDR3 protein is CASSWAGGFAEAFF. In nucleotides, the CDR3 is TGTGCCAGCTCCTGGGCAGGGGGGTTCGCTGAAGCTTTCTTT.

The V gene is TRBV5-1, the J gene TRBJ2-1; D uncertain. There are 14 residues in the CDR3. The germline CDR1 and CDR2 sequences are SGHRS and YFSETQ. V dropped 0 bases and J dropped 6 bases, with 10 bases sitting between them. This chain's CDR3 is CASSLESPPNEQFF. DNA of the CDR3: TGCGCCAGCAGCTTGGAATCCCCTCCCAATGAGCAGTTCTTC.

V and J are TRBV5-1 and TRBJ2-2; 9 bases map to TRBD1. With V trimmed by 1 base and J by 7 bases, 8 bases remained unmatched. CDR3 length: 16 amino acids. Germline V CDR1 and CDR2: SGHRS, YFSETQ. CDR3 DNA: TGCGCCAGCAGCTTGTATCGACAGGGGGATGGCGGGGAGCTGTTTTTT. Encoded protein: CASSLYRQGDGGELFF.